One and the same sample provided the 8 T cell receptor beta chains below, sequenced in a study of T cell responses to AZD1222 COVID-19 vaccine. The protocol was immunoSEQ multiplex PCR, while the TCRdb copy is restricted to in-frame clones and leaves out a portion. This sample yields 95,000 to 150,000 clones, of which 89% are seen a single time; 4.2% belongs to the top ten. The source material was peripheral blood, sampled on day 0 of AZD1222 vaccination. All receptors derive from an adult in good health.

The chain joins TRBV18 to TRBJ1-4; D possibly corresponds to TRBD1 (5 bases). Germline V gene sequence: CDR1 KGHSH, CDR2 LQKENI. The V gene lost 6 bases and the J gene lost 7 bases, with 15 bases spanning the gap. The CDR3 runs to 14 residues. As DNA, the CDR3 is TGTGCCAGCTCTTTGTGGGGCAATAGTGAAAAACTGTTTTTT. Translated, it gives CASSLWGNSEKLFF.

The genes are TRBV24-1 and TRBJ2-6; D possibly matches TRBD1 or TRBD2 (5 bases each). This CDR3 has 17 amino acids. CDR1 and CDR2 (germline): KGHDR, SFDVKD. The V and J ends lost 3 bases and 0 bases respectively, with 11 bases between them. The CDR3 bases are TGTGCCACCAGTGATGGGACCGCCCGCTCTGGGGCCAACGTCCTGACTTTC. This sequence encodes CATSDGTARSGANVLTF.

This chain uses TRBV24-1 with TRBJ1-2; no firm D call. In germline, CDR1 is KGHDR, CDR2 SFDVKD. V lost 2 bases and J 3 bases, leaving 3 bases between the germline ends. CDR3 length equals 12 residues. The CDR3 region is CATSDYDYGYTF. The CDR3 bases are TGTGCCACCAGTGATTACGACTATGGCTACACCTTC.

The rearrangement links TRBV2 to TRBJ1-5; 7 bases agree with TRBD1. CDR1 is SNHLY and CDR2 is FYNNEI in the germline V gene. The length of the CDR3 is 13 residues. Trimming cost V 6 bases and J 7 bases; bases outside gene matches: 6. The CDR3 sequence: CASSRQGDQPQHF. The CDR3 bases are TGTGCCAGCAGCCGACAGGGAGACCAGCCCCAGCATTTT.

The chain joins TRBV7-6 to TRBJ2-2, with TRBD2 identical over 15 bases. The CDR3 contains 20 residues. The V gene's germline CDR1 is SGHVS and CDR2 FNYEAQ. The J segment lost 2 bases and the V segment lost 5 bases, leaving 12 bases of the junction unmatched. The CDR3 protein is CASSQVIGLAGGRNTGELFF. The CDR3 DNA reads TGTGCCAGCAGCCAAGTGATAGGACTAGCGGGGGGGCGCAACACCGGGGAGCTGTTTTTT.

This chain connects TRBV5-4 to TRBJ1-4; the match to TRBD1 covers 8 bases. This CDR3 comprises 16 residues. Germline CDR1 is SGHNT and CDR2 is YYREEE (reference sequence). V shed 0 bases, J shed 7 bases, and the junction held 8 bases outside the gene matches. CDR3 nucleotide sequence: TGTGCCAGCAGCTTGGGGACAGGGTTAAGAGGTGAAAAACTGTTTTTT. The encoded protein is CASSLGTGLRGEKLFF. The variable domain in full, completed from reference TRBV5-4 and TRBJ1-4, reads ETGVTQSPTHLIKTRGQQVTLRCSSQSGHNTVSWYQQALGQGPQFIFQYYREEENGRGNFPPRFSGLQFPNYSSELNVNALELDDSALYLCASSLGTGLRGEKLFFGSGTQLSVL.

The chain uses TRBV30 and TRBJ1-5; maybe TRBD1 (6 bases). Between the trimmed V and J ends, which lost 2 bases and 5 bases, there was a span of 10 bases. CDR1 GTSNPN and CDR2 SVGIG come from the germline V gene (reference sequence). The CDR3 has 13 amino acids. For the CDR3, the DNA is TGTGCCTGGAGTCCCACAGGGTATCAGCCCCAGCATTTT. This sequence encodes CAWSPTGYQPQHF. Together with reference TRBV30 and TRBJ1-5, the CDR3 gives the full variable domain: SQTIHQWPATLVQPVGSPLSLECTVEGTSNPNLYWYRQAAGRGLQLLFYSVGIGQISSEVPQNLSASRPQDRQFILSSKKLLLSDSGFYLCAWSPTGYQPQHFGDGTRLSIL.

The rearrangement links TRBV6-2 or TRBV6-3 to TRBJ2-2, with TRBD1 matching over 7 bases. V lost 0 bases, J lost 2 bases, and 12 bases stayed unmatched. The CDR3 covers 19 residues. Germline V gene lookup returns CDR1 MNHEY and CDR2 SVGEGT. The CDR3 spells CASSYSLTNRGHNTGELFF. Here the CDR3 DNA reads TGTGCCAGCAGTTACTCGCTAACCAACAGGGGCCATAACACCGGGGAGCTGTTTTTT.